Each of the 17 T cell receptor beta chains below was sequenced from the same sample in a study of PD-1 blockade in mismatch repair-deficient tumors. Only in-frame clones appear in the TCRdb table, and some are missing; sequencing was by immunoSEQ multiplex PCR. Of more than 40,000 clones listed, around 85% are singletons. This sample comprised peripheral blood, obtained approximately 18 weeks after starting pembrolizumab. The source of these receptors is an adult with mismatch repair-deficient cancer.

The rearrangement joins TRBV9 to TRBJ2-5; no firm D call. CDR1 and CDR2 (germline): SGDLS, YYNGEE. CDR3 length equals 14 residues. V gave up 4 bases and J gave up 2 bases, with 12 bases separating them. The CDR3 DNA reads as TGTGCCAGCAGCTCAAAGGGCCAGCAAGAGACCCAGTACTTC. This translates into CASSSKGQQETQYF.

This sequence joins TRBV30 and TRBJ2-1, with D unresolved. CDR1 is GTSNPN, CDR2 SVGIG, per germline (reference sequence). V lost 1 base and J lost 3, with 7 bases in between. CDR3 length: 13 amino acids. The CDR3 DNA follows: TGTGCCTGGAGTGACGACCTCTACAATGAGCAGTTCTTC. Its translation is CAWSDDLYNEQFF.

The CDR3: CASNGGDRRNQPQHF. The CDR3 bases are TGTGCCAGCAACGGGGGCGACAGACGCAATCAGCCCCAGCATTTT. This chain connects TRBV6-1 to TRBJ1-5, with a possible D match to TRBD1 (6 bases). The CDR3 loop spans 15 amino acids. V lost 7 bases to trimming and J lost 2 bases, with 15 bases between them. Germline CDR1 is MNHNS and CDR2 is SASEGT.

The chain links TRBV6-5 to TRBJ2-7; TRBD2 matches at 10 bases. With 0 bases clipped from V and 5 bases from J, the junction kept 7 bases outside the gene matches. Germline V CDR1 and CDR2: MNHEY, SVGAGI. The CDR3 totals 16 residues. CDR3 sequence reads: CASSYSMLAGADEQYF. CDR3 nucleotide sequence: TGTGCCAGCAGTTACTCGATGCTAGCGGGAGCAGACGAGCAGTACTTC.

The V gene is TRBV4-1, the J gene TRBJ2-6; D is uncertain. The length of the CDR3 is 14 residues. Germline loops: CDR1 MGHRA, CDR2 YSYEKL. V shed 10 bases and J shed 5 bases, with 15 bases lying between them. The CDR3 coding sequence is TGCGCCAAAAGCACTCCCGTTCGGGCCAACGTCCTGACTTTC. It translates to CAKSTPVRANVLTF.

The chain is built from TRBV7-3 and TRBJ2-7; TRBD2 matches at 9 bases. The J segment lost 3 bases and the V segment lost 1 base, leaving 4 bases of the junction unmatched. Germline CDR1 reads SGHTA; CDR2 reads FQGTGA. This CDR3 is 15 amino acids long. CDR3 loop: CASSLSSGSFYEQYF. The CDR3 DNA follows: TGTGCCAGCAGCTTAAGTAGCGGGAGCTTCTACGAGCAGTACTTC. The full variable domain, rest sourced from reference TRBV7-3 and TRBJ2-7, is GAGVSQTPSNKVTEKGKYVELRCDPISGHTALYWYRQSLGQGPEFLIYFQGTGAADDSGLPNDRFFAVRPEGSVSTLKIQRTERGDSAVYLCASSLSSGSFYEQYFGPGTRLTVT.

This clone was seen a single time. The CDR3 bases are TGTGCCAGCAGCTTCGGGGATTTACATGAAGACAATCAGCCCCAGCATTTT. This codes for CASSFGDLHEDNQPQHF. The chain couples TRBV5-6 to TRBJ1-5; D is unresolved. The CDR3 has 17 residues. Trimming pared 2 bases from V and 3 bases from J, leaving 18 bases between. CDR1 and CDR2 (germline): SGHDT, YYEEEE.

This clone was seen more than once but under ten times. The chain links TRBV7-9 to TRBJ2-7, with 10 bases aligning to TRBD2. Germline assignment: CDR1 SEHNR and CDR2 FQNEAQ (reference sequence). The CDR3 is 14 residues long. After removal of 4 bases from V and 5 bases from J, the junction contained 5 bases not matched to a gene. The CDR3 DNA sequence: TGTGCCAGCAGCTCTAGCGGGAGTGGACACGAGCAGTACTTC. Its translation: CASSSSGSGHEQYF.

This clone has just a few counts. The chain employs TRBV4-3 and TRBJ2-3, with D uncertain. CDR1 is LGHNA and CDR2 is YSLEER in the germline V gene. The CDR3 has 14 amino acids. The V and J ends lost 0 bases and 3 bases respectively, with 7 bases between them. For the CDR3, the DNA is TGCGCCAGCAGCCAAGAACCGGCTACAGATACGCAGTATTTT. This gives the protein CASSQEPATDTQYF.

This clone was picked up one time. V and J are TRBV14 and TRBJ1-3, with D possibly TRBD1 on 5 matching bases. Trimming removed 5 bases at V and 2 bases at J, with 10 bases between. From germline, CDR1 is SGHDN and CDR2 FVKESK. This CDR3 is built from 14 residues. The CDR3 nucleotides read TGTGCCAGCAGCGTTGGACAAGCTGGAAACACCATATATTTT. This codes for CASSVGQAGNTIYF.

Concerning this clone: At one of its ends the junction is not consistent with the germline gene, which may arise from a read error. This chain links TRBV6-5 with TRBJ1-1; D gene unclear. From germline, CDR1 is MNHEY and CDR2 SVGAGI. This CDR3 is 11 amino acids long. CDR3 region: CASSYGEQTAF. CDR3 DNA: TGTGCCAGCAGTTACGGGGAGCAGACTGCATTT.

V and J are TRBV7-2 and TRBJ2-3; D tentatively fits TRBD1 or TRBD2 (5 bases each). This CDR3 has 15 amino acids. Trimming pared 4 bases from V and 6 bases from J, leaving 17 bases between. Germline-derived CDR1 and CDR2 are SGHTA and FQGNSA. Here the CDR3 reads CASSYRDGFWDTQYF. The CDR3 DNA is TGTGCCAGCAGCTACCGGGACGGATTTTGGGATACGCAGTATTTT.

The chain joins TRBV9 to TRBJ2-1, with D possibly being TRBD2 (5 bases). The CDR3 totals 16 residues. Deletions cut 0 bases from V and 8 bases from J, with 18 bases between. Germline V gene data show CDR1 as SGDLS and CDR2 as YYNGEE. In DNA form, the CDR3 reads TGTGCCAGCAGCGTAGGCAGCGGCTATGGGGTGGATGAGCAGTTCTTC. The encoded protein is CASSVGSGYGVDEQFF.

This clone was detected a few times. The chain couples TRBV11-2 to TRBJ1-3; tentatively, D is TRBD1 (5 bases). Germline CDR1 SGHAT, CDR2 FQNNGV. The CDR3 sequence is 17 residues long. The germline V and J ends were trimmed by 1 base and 0 bases, with 13 bases remaining between them. The CDR3 loop reads CASSLVDTRYSGNTIYF. CDR3 coding DNA: TGTGCCAGCAGCTTAGTGGACACTCGATACTCTGGAAACACCATATATTTT.

The chain carries TRBV7-8 and TRBJ1-1; a weak D match, TRBD1 (6 bases). CDR3 length: 15 amino acids. V gave up 5 bases and J gave up 1 base, with 14 bases separating them. Germline assignment: CDR1 SGHVS and CDR2 FQNEAQ. CDR3 nucleotide sequence: TGTGCCAGCAGCCAATCGGGGGGGCCGAACACTGAAGCTTTCTTT. Translation: CASSQSGGPNTEAFF. The variable domain in full, with the rest retrieved from reference TRBV7-8 and TRBJ1-1, is GAGVSQSPRYKVAKRGQDVALRCDPISGHVSLFWYQQALGQGPEFLTYFQNEAQLDKSGLPSDRFFAERPEGSVSTLKIQRTQQEDSAVYLCASSQSGGPNTEAFFGQGTRLTVV.

This clone was detected once. V gene TRBV6-6 combines with J gene TRBJ2-3; TRBD2 matches 13 bases. Germline V CDR1 and CDR2: MNHNY, SVGAGI (reference sequence). There are 15 residues in the CDR3. V shed 2 bases and J 4 bases; nucleotides not matched to a gene: 0. CDR3 protein: CASSYGTSGADTQYF. The CDR3, as DNA: TGTGCCAGCAGTTACGGGACTAGCGGGGCAGATACGCAGTATTTT.

Points on this clone: A junction boundary mismatches the germline segment, possibly from a read error. The J gene is TRBJ2-5, the V gene TRBV13, with 10 bases aligning to TRBD2. Germline CDR1 reads PRHDT; CDR2 reads FYEKMQ (reference sequence). The CDR3 extends over 14 amino acids. The CDR3: CASSSQGLAVQLNF. CDR3 nucleotides: TGTGCCAGCAGCTCCCAAGGACTAGCGGTCCAGTTAAACTTC.